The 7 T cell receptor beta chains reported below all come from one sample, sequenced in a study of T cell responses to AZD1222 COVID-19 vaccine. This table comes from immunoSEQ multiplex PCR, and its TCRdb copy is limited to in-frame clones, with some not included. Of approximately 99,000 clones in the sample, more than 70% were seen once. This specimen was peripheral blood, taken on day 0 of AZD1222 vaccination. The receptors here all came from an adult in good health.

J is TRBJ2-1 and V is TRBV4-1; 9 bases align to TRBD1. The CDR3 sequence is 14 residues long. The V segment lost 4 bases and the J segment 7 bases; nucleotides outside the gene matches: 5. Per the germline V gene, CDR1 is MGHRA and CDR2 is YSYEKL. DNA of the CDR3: TGCGCCAGCAGCCTGGACAGGGGTAGGAATGAGCAGTTCTTC. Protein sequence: CASSLDRGRNEQFF.

The CDR3 region is CASSIGNSGRGYTF. In DNA form, the CDR3 reads TGTGCCAGTAGTATAGGCAACAGCGGAAGAGGCTACACCTTC. J is TRBJ1-2 and V is TRBV19; D uncertain. Trimming took off 1 base at V and 8 bases at J, with 14 bases between the two ends. This CDR3 spans 14 amino acids. Germline V CDR1 and CDR2: LNHDA, SQIVND (reference sequence).

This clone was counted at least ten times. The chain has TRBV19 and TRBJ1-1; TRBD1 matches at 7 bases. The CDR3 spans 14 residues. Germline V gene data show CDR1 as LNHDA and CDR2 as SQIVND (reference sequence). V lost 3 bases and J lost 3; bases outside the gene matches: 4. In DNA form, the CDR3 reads TGTGCCAGTAGTATCACAGGGGCGCACACTGAAGCTTTCTTT. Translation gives CASSITGAHTEAFF.

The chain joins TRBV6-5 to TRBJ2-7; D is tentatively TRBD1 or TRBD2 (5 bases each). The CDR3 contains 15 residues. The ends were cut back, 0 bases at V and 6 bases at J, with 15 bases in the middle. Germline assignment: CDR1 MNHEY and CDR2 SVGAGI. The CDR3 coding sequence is TGTGCCAGCAGTTACTCGACGGGGACGAGTGGCGAGCAGTACTTC. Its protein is CASSYSTGTSGEQYF.

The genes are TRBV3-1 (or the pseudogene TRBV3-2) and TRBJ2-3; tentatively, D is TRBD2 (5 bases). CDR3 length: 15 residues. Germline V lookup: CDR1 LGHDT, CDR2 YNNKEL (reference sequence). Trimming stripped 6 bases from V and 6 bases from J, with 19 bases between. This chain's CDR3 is CASSPKELRRDTQYF. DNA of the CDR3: TGTGCCAGCAGTCCGAAGGAGCTACGGAGGGATACGCAGTATTTT.

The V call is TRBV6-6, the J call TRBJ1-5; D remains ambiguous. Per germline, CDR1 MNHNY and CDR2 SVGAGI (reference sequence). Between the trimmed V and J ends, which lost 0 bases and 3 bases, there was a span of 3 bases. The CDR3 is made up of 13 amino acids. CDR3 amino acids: CASSYSTNQPQHF. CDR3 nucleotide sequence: TGTGCCAGCAGTTACTCGACCAATCAGCCCCAGCATTTT.

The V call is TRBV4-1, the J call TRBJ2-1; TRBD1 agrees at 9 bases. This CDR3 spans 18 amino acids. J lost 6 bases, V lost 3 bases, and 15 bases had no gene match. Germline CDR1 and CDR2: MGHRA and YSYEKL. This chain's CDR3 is CASSQMILGTGSPNEQFF. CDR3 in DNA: TGCGCCAGCAGCCAGATGATTTTGGGGACAGGGAGCCCCAATGAGCAGTTCTTC.